The 9 T cell receptor beta chains reported below all come from one sample, sequenced in a study of blood T cells in healthy people across ages. A second PCR of about 7 to 12 cycles used a sample-barcoded 5' primer and a J-beta primer mix. TCRdb itself ran the 5' RACE reads through MiXCR, one entry per CDR3 protein. The sample shows approximately 780,000 distinct CDR3 sequences, 25% to 30% of them seen only once. In addition, the sample was reused for a study of T cells of mothers and their children.

The sequenced sample was blood. These receptors all come from a boy aged 5-17 years in good health.

For the CDR3, the DNA is TGTGCCAGCAGTTACGGGACGGATAAAGCTTTCTTT. Translating gives CASSYGTDKAFF. The V gene is TRBV2, the J gene TRBJ1-1, with D possibly TRBD1 on 5 matching bases. Germline V CDR1 and CDR2: SNHLY, FYNNEI. The V and J ends lost 5 bases and 9 bases respectively, with 13 bases between them. CDR3 length: 12 amino acids. Drawing the rest from reference TRBV2 and TRBJ1-1, the complete variable domain is EPEVTQTPSHQVTQMGQEVILRCVPISNHLYFYWYRQILGQKVEFLVSFYNNEISEKSEIFDDQFSVERPDGSNFTLKIRSTKLEDSAMYFCASSYGTDKAFFGQGTRLTVV.

The chain joins TRBV28 to TRBJ1-2; D uncertain. This CDR3 is 19 amino acids long. Germline CDR1 MDHEN, CDR2 SYDVKM. V was cut by 6 bases and J by 0 bases, with 26 bases left in between. The CDR3 reads CASRPMKIGRIGANYGYTF. CDR3 sequence (DNA): TGTGCCAGCAGACCCATGAAAATCGGCAGAATAGGAGCTAACTATGGCTACACCTTC.

The table lists this clonotype with a few counts. V is TRBV5-1 and J is TRBJ2-7, with TRBD2 identical over 10 bases. J was trimmed by 2 bases and V by 4 bases; bases with no gene match: 9. CDR1 SGHRS and CDR2 YFSETQ come from the germline V gene. This CDR3 comprises 16 residues. The CDR3 sequence is CASSPMTSGWTYEQYF. In DNA, the CDR3 is TGCGCCAGCAGCCCTATGACTAGCGGGTGGACCTACGAGCAGTACTTC. Looking up the rest from reference TRBV5-1 and TRBJ2-7 gives the full variable domain: KAGVTQTPRYLIKTRGQQVTLSCSPISGHRSVSWYQQTPGQGLQFLFEYFSETQRNKGNFPGRFSGRQFSNSRSEMNVSTLELGDSALYLCASSPMTSGWTYEQYFGPGTRLTVT.

The gene calls are TRBV2 and TRBJ1-1; D perhaps matches TRBD1 (6 bases). Germline-derived CDR1 and CDR2 are SNHLY and FYNNEI. Trimming left V 8 bases short and J 6 bases short, with 16 bases between. The CDR3 runs 13 residues. The CDR3 sequence is CASGGEGGPEAFF. The CDR3 DNA sequence: TGTGCCAGCGGGGGTGAGGGGGGCCCTGAAGCTTTCTTT.

This sequence joins TRBV29-1 and TRBJ1-2; D is uncertain. There are 10 residues in the CDR3. The V end was cut by 4 bases, the J end by 10 bases, with 10 bases between. Per germline, CDR1 SQVTM and CDR2 ANQGSEA. The CDR3, as DNA: TGCAGCGTTGGCCCGGAAGACTACACCTTC. Its protein product is CSVGPEDYTF.

The chain employs TRBV7-2 and TRBJ2-5; D possibly uses TRBD1 or TRBD2 (6 bases each). Germline V CDR1 and CDR2: SGHTA, FQGNSA. CDR3 length equals 16 residues. The V and J ends lost 1 base and 5 bases respectively, with 17 bases between them. The CDR3 is CASSLGGASAWETQYF. The CDR3 nucleotides are TGTGCCAGCAGCTTAGGGGGGGCTAGCGCTTGGGAGACCCAGTACTTC.

This chain joins TRBV12-3 or TRBV12-4 and TRBJ2-1; TRBD1 agrees at 9 bases. The J call is doubtful: the DNA matches TRBJ2-5 better. CDR3 length: 13 residues. The CDR3 protein is CASRQGATEPQYF. The CDR3 coding sequence is TGTGCCAGCAGACAGGGGGCTACGGAGCCCCAGTACTTC.

The V call is TRBV21-1, the J call TRBJ2-5; no DNA check was done on the table's D call, TRBD1. TRBV21-1 is a pseudogene locus. This CDR3 contains 13 residues. The CDR3 DNA sequence: TGTGCCAGCAGCAAGCGGGGGGGCGGGACCCAGTACTTC. It translates to CASSKRGGGTQYF.

A few counts support this clonotype. The chain joins TRBV25-1 to TRBJ1-6; 7 positions agree with TRBD1. CDR3 length: 17 residues. J was trimmed by 9 bases and V by 0 bases; bases with no gene match: 11. Germline loops: CDR1 MGHDK, CDR2 SYGVNS. DNA for the CDR3: TGTGCCAGCAGTGAATATACCAAAACAGGGGCAGGTTCACCCCTCCACTTT. Translating it yields CASSEYTKTGAGSPLHF. Looking up the rest from reference TRBV25-1 and TRBJ1-6 gives the full variable domain: EADIYQTPRYLVIGTGKKITLECSQTMGHDKMYWYQQDPGMELHLIHYSYGVNSTEKGDLSSESTVSRIRTEHFPLTLESARPSHTSQYLCASSEYTKTGAGSPLHFGNGTRLTVT.